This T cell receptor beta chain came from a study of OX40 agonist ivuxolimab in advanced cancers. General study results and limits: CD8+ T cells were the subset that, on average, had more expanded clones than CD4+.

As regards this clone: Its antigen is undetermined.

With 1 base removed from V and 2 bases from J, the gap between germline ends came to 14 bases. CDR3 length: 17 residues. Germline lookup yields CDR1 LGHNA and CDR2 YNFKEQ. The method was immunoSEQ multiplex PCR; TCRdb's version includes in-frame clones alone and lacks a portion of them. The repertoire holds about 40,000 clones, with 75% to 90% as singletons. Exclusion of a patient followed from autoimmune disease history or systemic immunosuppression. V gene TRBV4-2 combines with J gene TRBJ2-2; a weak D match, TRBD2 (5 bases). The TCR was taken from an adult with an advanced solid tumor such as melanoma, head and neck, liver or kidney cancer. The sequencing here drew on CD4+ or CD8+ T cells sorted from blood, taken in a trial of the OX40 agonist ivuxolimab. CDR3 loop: CASSQAYSSGNTGELFF. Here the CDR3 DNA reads TGTGCCAGCAGCCAAGCCTATTCAAGCGGAAACACCGGGGAGCTGTTTTTT.